This TCR beta chain was profiled in a study of glioma-infiltrating T cells after dendritic cell vaccination. Background on the study: Patients received three intradermal dendritic cell vaccine injections at biweekly intervals.

Sequenced by immunoSEQ multiplex PCR; TCRdb stores in-frame clones only, minus some. The data hold tens of thousands of clones, with 81% observed a single time. Time point reported: after dendritic cell vaccination, including at tumor progression/relapse. In this sample, this clone turned up a few times. CDR3 length: 13 amino acids. The germline V gene encodes CDR1 SGHVS and CDR2 FNYEAQ. After removal of 5 bases from V and 9 bases from J, the junction contained 8 bases not matched to a gene. The input for sequencing was blood, taken after dendritic cell vaccination. The rearrangement joins TRBV7-6 to TRBJ2-3; 7 bases are shared with TRBD1. This receptor was obtained from a human donor with glioblastoma. CDR3 sequence: CASSPKGQLTQYF. CDR3 nucleotides: TGTGCCAGCAGCCCTAAGGGACAGTTAACGCAGTATTTT.